The 14 T cell receptor beta chains reported below all come from one sample, sequenced in a study of blood T cell repertoires in COVID-19. Produced via immunoSEQ multiplex PCR; TCRdb's table is partial and in-frame only. The sample has about 210,000 clones, about four fifths seen once. Sequencing was done on a sample of peripheral blood. The receptors shown here come from a woman between 50 and 59 years old with acute or convalescent COVID-19.

This clone was seen a handful of times. The chain joins TRBV29-1 to TRBJ2-7; 9 positions match TRBD1. Germline CDR1 and CDR2: SQVTM and ANQGSEA. This CDR3 comprises 13 residues. V trimming: 4 bases; J trimming: 5 bases; junction bases outside the gene matches: 6. The chain's CDR3 is CSVGQGVGDEQYF. DNA of the CDR3: TGCAGCGTTGGACAGGGGGTAGGGGACGAGCAGTACTTC.

The table lists this clone with a few counts. The chain uses TRBV29-1 and TRBJ1-4; 9 nucleotides line up with TRBD1. Germline V gene data show CDR1 as SQVTM and CDR2 as ANQGSEA. V lost 3 bases and J lost 8; bases outside the gene matches: 7. The CDR3 runs 14 residues. This CDR3 reads CSVEETGGEEKLFF. CDR3 coding DNA: TGCAGCGTTGAGGAGACAGGGGGGGAAGAAAAACTGTTTTTT. The full variable domain, rest sourced from reference TRBV29-1 and TRBJ1-4, is SAVISQKPSRDICQRGTSLTIQCQVDSQVTMMFWYRQQPGQSLTLIATANQGSEATYESGFVIDKFPISRPNLTFSTLTVSNMSPEDSSIYLCSVEETGGEEKLFFGSGTQLSVL.

In DNA, the CDR3 is TGTGCCAGCAGCTTGCGAGGCGGTTCTAGCACAGATACGCAGTATTTT. Translated: CASSLRGGSSTDTQYF. The chain has TRBV11-3 and TRBJ2-3; D is undetermined. Germline lookup yields CDR1 SGHNT and CDR2 YENEEA. Trimming removed 3 bases at V and 0 bases at J, with 13 bases between. CDR3 size: 16 residues.

V and J are TRBV24-1 and TRBJ2-1; the match to TRBD1 covers 11 bases. Germline CDR1 is KGHDR and CDR2 is SFDVKD. CDR3 length: 17 residues. Unmatched junction bases numbered 12, after V lost 5 bases and J lost 7 bases. Here the CDR3 DNA reads TGTGCCACCAGTGGCCGCCCGGGACAGGGGGGGAGGAATGAGCAGTTCTTC. The encoded protein is CATSGRPGQGGRNEQFF.

The genes are TRBV6-5 and TRBJ2-2, with D maybe TRBD1 (6 bases). Germline V lookup: CDR1 MNHEY, CDR2 SVGAGI. The CDR3 contains 13 residues. V lost 8 bases and J 5 bases, leaving 12 bases between the germline ends. The CDR3 loop reads CASGYRVTGELFF. The CDR3 DNA reads as TGTGCCAGCGGCTACAGGGTTACCGGGGAGCTGTTTTTT.

The chain uses TRBV5-1 and TRBJ1-2, with TRBD1 matching 8 bases. Germline trimming cut 4 bases from V and 5 bases from J; bases unmatched to any gene: 13. Germline V gives CDR1 SGHRS, CDR2 YFSETQ. This CDR3 contains 16 residues. This chain's CDR3 is CASSPFGQGFRYGYTF. For the CDR3, the DNA is TGCGCCAGCAGCCCGTTCGGACAGGGTTTTAGGTATGGCTACACCTTC.

This clone was recorded once. DNA of the CDR3: TGTGCCAGCAGCTTAGGGCAGGGTTCAGAGACCCAGTACTTC. This gives the protein CASSLGQGSETQYF. The V gene is TRBV7-2, the J gene TRBJ2-5; D is perhaps TRBD1 (5 bases). In germline, CDR1 is SGHTA, CDR2 FQGNSA. The CDR3 spans 14 residues. V lost 1 base and J lost 4, with 10 bases in between.

This chain links TRBV14 with TRBJ2-7, with D maybe TRBD1 (6 bases). V was shortened by 5 bases and J by 3 bases, with 14 bases between the two germline ends. The CDR3 runs 14 residues. Per the germline V gene, CDR1 is SGHDN and CDR2 is FVKESK. CDR3 sequence: CASSVQGGFYEQYF. The CDR3 nucleotides read TGTGCCAGCAGCGTACAAGGGGGATTCTACGAGCAGTACTTC.

J is TRBJ2-5 and V is TRBV15; possible D gene TRBD2, 6 bases. CDR1 and CDR2 (germline): LNHNV, YYDKDF (reference sequence). V lost 1 base, J lost 3 bases, and 9 bases lay in between. The CDR3 has 14 residues. The CDR3 reads CATSRGGGKETQYF. CDR3 bases: TGTGCCACCAGCAGAGGAGGAGGGAAAGAGACCCAGTACTTC. The full variable domain, completed using reference TRBV15 and TRBJ2-5, is DAMVIQNPRYQVTQFGKPVTLSCSQTLNHNVMYWYQQKSSQAPKLLFHYYDKDFNNEADTPDNFQSRRPNTSFCFLDIRSPGLGDTAMYLCATSRGGGKETQYFGPGTRLLVL.

The chain is built from TRBV25-1 and TRBJ2-7, with 9 bases aligning to TRBD1. Germline loops: CDR1 MGHDK, CDR2 SYGVNS. This CDR3 contains 14 residues. With V trimmed by 6 bases and J by 3 bases, 6 bases remained unmatched. This CDR3 is CASSRTGGVYEQYF. The CDR3 DNA is TGTGCCAGCAGCCGCACAGGGGGCGTCTACGAGCAGTACTTC.

V usage is TRBV6-5 and J usage is TRBJ2-7; 8 positions agree with TRBD1. The CDR3 sequence is 15 residues long. The germline CDR1 and CDR2 sequences are MNHEY and SVGAGI. Trimming at V came to 6 bases and at J to 2 bases, leaving 9 bases not matched to a gene. The CDR3, as DNA: TGTGCCAGCAGGGCCGACAGGGGTTCAACCTACGAGCAGTACTTC. This codes for CASRADRGSTYEQYF.

This clone came up a few times. The rearrangement joins TRBV19 to TRBJ1-1; D may be TRBD1 (6 bases). The germline V gene encodes CDR1 LNHDA and CDR2 SQIVND (reference sequence). CDR3 size: 13 residues. V shed 6 bases and J shed 0 bases, with 8 bases lying between them. The CDR3 here is CASRGQLNTEAFF. The CDR3 bases are TGTGCCAGTAGAGGACAGTTGAACACTGAAGCTTTCTTT.

This clone was observed once. The V gene is TRBV3-1 (or the pseudogene TRBV3-2), the J gene TRBJ2-3, with 16 bases lining up with TRBD2. V shed 2 bases, J shed 4 bases, and the junction held 6 bases outside the gene matches. The CDR3 covers 18 residues. Germline CDR1 reads LGHDT; CDR2 reads YNNKEL (reference sequence). The CDR3 loop is CASSQPGLAGGLADTQYF. For the CDR3, the DNA is TGTGCCAGCAGCCAACCGGGACTAGCGGGAGGGCTCGCAGATACGCAGTATTTT.

The V call is TRBV12-3 or TRBV12-4, the J call TRBJ2-1; D is unresolved. This CDR3 has 13 amino acids. The ends were cut back, 2 bases at V and 8 bases at J, with 10 bases in the middle. For the CDR3, the DNA is TGTGCCAGCAGTTTACCGGGTGCCGATGAGCAGTTCTTC. Translated: CASSLPGADEQFF.